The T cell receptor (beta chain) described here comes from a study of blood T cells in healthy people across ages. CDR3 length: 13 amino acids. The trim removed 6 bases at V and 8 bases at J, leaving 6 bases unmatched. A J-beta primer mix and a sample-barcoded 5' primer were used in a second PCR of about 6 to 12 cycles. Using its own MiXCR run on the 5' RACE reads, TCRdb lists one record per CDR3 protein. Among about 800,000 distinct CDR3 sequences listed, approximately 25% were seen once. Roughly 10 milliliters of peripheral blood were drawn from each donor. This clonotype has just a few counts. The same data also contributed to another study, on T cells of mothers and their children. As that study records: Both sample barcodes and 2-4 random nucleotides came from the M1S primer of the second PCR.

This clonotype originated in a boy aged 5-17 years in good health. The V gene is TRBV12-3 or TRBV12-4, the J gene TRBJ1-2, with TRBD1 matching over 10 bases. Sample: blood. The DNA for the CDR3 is TGTGCCAGCAGCCCGGGACAGGGGACCGGCTACACCTTC. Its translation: CASSPGQGTGYTF.